The 17 T cell receptor beta chains below come from one sample, sequenced in a study of blood T cells in healthy people across ages. Primed by a sample-barcoded 5' primer and a J-beta primer mix, a second PCR proceeded for 7 to 11 cycles. TCRdb called the 5' RACE reads again in MiXCR, with one record for every CDR3 protein. The repertoire consists of over 1,500,000 distinct CDR3 sequences, with approximately 39% occurring once and the leading ten covering around 23%. Sequencing was done on a sample of blood. All receptors derive from a human donor in good health.

This clonotype was observed a handful of times. The chain carries TRBV7-2 and TRBJ2-6; 8 bases are a match to TRBD2. CDR1 is SGHTA and CDR2 is FQGNSA in the germline V gene. This CDR3 region has 19 residues. The junction had 12 bases not matched to a gene; V was cut back by 5 bases and J by 0 bases. The CDR3 nucleotides are TGTGCCAGCAGCCCCAGTCCCATAGCGGGGAGCTCTGGGGCCAACGTCCTGACTTTC. Amino acids: CASSPSPIAGSSGANVLTF. Full variable domain (remainder filled in from reference TRBV7-2 and TRBJ2-6): GAGVSQSPSNKVTEKGKDVELRCDPISGHTALYWYRQSLGQGLEFLIYFQGNSAPDKSGLPSDRFSAERTGGSVSTLTIQRTQQEDSAVYLCASSPSPIAGSSGANVLTFGAGSRLTVL.

This clonotype has only a few counts. The V call is TRBV7-3, the J call TRBJ2-5, with TRBD2 matching over 7 bases. Trimming at V came to 3 bases and at J to 6 bases, leaving 7 bases not matched to a gene. The length of the CDR3 is 14 residues. CDR1 and CDR2 from the germline V gene are SGHTA and FQGTGA. DNA for the CDR3: TGTGCCAGCAGCTTGGACGCGGGGGTGAAGACCCAGTACTTC. This translates into CASSLDAGVKTQYF.

The chain carries TRBV4-3 and TRBJ1-4; D is perhaps TRBD1 (5 bases). This CDR3 has 15 residues. V was shortened by 1 base and J by 4 bases, with 10 bases between the two germline ends. Germline loops: CDR1 LGHNA, CDR2 YSLEER. The CDR3 DNA is TGCGCCAGCAGCCAAGGGGGCAGTTTTAATGAAAAACTGTTTTTT. Protein sequence: CASSQGGSFNEKLFF.

This chain uses TRBV27 with TRBJ2-7; possibly TRBD1 or TRBD2 for D (6 bases each). V lost 7 bases and J 1 base, leaving 14 bases between the germline ends. CDR3 size: 14 residues. Germline CDR1 is MNHEY and CDR2 is SMNVEV (reference sequence). This CDR3 is CASKTGGGSYEQYF. CDR3 coding DNA: TGTGCCAGCAAGACAGGAGGAGGGTCCTACGAGCAGTACTTC.

V is TRBV5-1 and J is TRBJ2-6, with 8 bases that match TRBD2. With 4 bases clipped from V and 4 bases from J, the junction kept 10 bases outside the gene matches. Germline V gene sequence: CDR1 SGHRS, CDR2 YFSETQ. The CDR3 spans 17 residues. For the CDR3, the DNA is TGCGCCAGCAGCGACGGGGGGGCCTTGGCAGGGGCCAACGTCCTGACTTTC. Its protein is CASSDGGALAGANVLTF. Full variable domain (rest looked up from reference TRBV5-1 and TRBJ2-6): KAGVTQTPRYLIKTRGQQVTLSCSPISGHRSVSWYQQTPGQGLQFLFEYFSETQRNKGNFPGRFSGRQFSNSRSEMNVSTLELGDSALYLCASSDGGALAGANVLTFGAGSRLTVL.

Comment on this clonotype: The conserved closing phenylalanine or tryptophan is absent in this CDR3, likely reflecting a read error. For the CDR3, the DNA is TGCAGCGCGGGACAGGGGGCCAACGTTGGGGGGGACACTGAAGCTTTCTGT. Protein sequence: CSAGQGANVGGDTEAFC. This rearrangement joins TRBV20-1 to TRBJ1-1; 12 bases are shared with TRBD1. Germline V lookup: CDR1 DFQATT, CDR2 SNEGSKA (reference sequence). The CDR3 has 17 amino acids.

This sequence joins TRBV9 and TRBJ2-3, with a possible D match to TRBD2 (6 bases). V was pared by 3 bases and J by 2 bases, with 16 bases between. The CDR3 spans 16 residues. The germline CDR1 and CDR2 sequences are SGDLS and YYNGEE. DNA of the CDR3: TGTGCCAGCAGCGCCCATGAGCGGGTTAACACAGATACGCAGTATTTT. Translation: CASSAHERVNTDTQYF.

The rearrangement links TRBV6-4 to TRBJ2-1; TRBD1 matches 8 bases. CDR1 is MRHNA, CDR2 SNTAGT, per germline. J was trimmed by 7 bases and V by 6 bases; bases with no gene match: 11. This CDR3 contains 15 residues. This chain's CDR3 is CASSYGQGWDNEQFF. In DNA, the CDR3 is TGTGCCAGCAGCTACGGACAGGGATGGGATAATGAGCAGTTCTTC.

Details on this clonotype: No conserved phenylalanine or tryptophan is present at the end of the CDR3, so a read error is the likely explanation. The genes are TRBV7-6 and TRBJ1-6; D is unresolved. Germline CDR1 reads SGHVS; CDR2 reads FNYEAQ. V dropped 2 bases and J dropped 9 bases, with 8 bases sitting between them. This CDR3 has 13 residues. DNA of the CDR3: TGTGCCAGCAGCTTAAGGATAGGTTCACCCCTCCACTGT. Its translation is CASSLRIGSPLHC.

This chain connects TRBV7-8 to TRBJ2-5, with 9 bases that match TRBD1. The J call may be mistaken, given a closer DNA end match to TRBJ2-7. Germline V gives CDR1 SGHVS, CDR2 FQNEAQ. The CDR3 runs to 14 residues. The CDR3 DNA reads TGTGCCAGCAGGGTAATGGGACAGGGTTACGAGCAGTACTTC. This codes for CASRVMGQGYEQYF.

This clonotype showed up just a few times. The chain combines TRBV4-3 with TRBJ1-2, with TRBD1 identical over 10 bases. The trim removed 0 bases at V and 7 bases at J, leaving 11 bases unmatched. The CDR3 totals 17 residues. The germline V gene encodes CDR1 LGHNA and CDR2 YSLEER. Written as DNA, the CDR3 is TGCGCCAGCAGCCAAGAATGGGGACAGGGGCACAGATTTGGCTACACCTTC. Its protein product is CASSQEWGQGHRFGYTF.

This clonotype was detected a few times. The genes are TRBV20-1 and TRBJ2-3; 14 bases fit TRBD2. Unmatched junction bases numbered 12, after V lost 2 bases and J lost 2 bases. CDR3 length: 19 residues. Germline V gene data show CDR1 as DFQATT and CDR2 as SNEGSKA (reference sequence). The CDR3 here is CSARWDFGLAGGFTDTQYF. The CDR3 DNA sequence: TGCAGTGCTAGATGGGACTTCGGACTAGCGGGAGGATTCACAGATACGCAGTATTTT.

V gene TRBV28 combines with J gene TRBJ2-5; D unclear. The CDR3 runs 11 residues. Germline-derived CDR1 and CDR2 are MDHEN and SYDVKM. DNA for the CDR3: TGTGCAGTACAGCAACAAGAGACCCAGTACTTC. Amino acids: CAVQQQETQYF.

This clonotype has a handful of counts. This chain joins TRBV7-9 and TRBJ2-5, with D possibly matching TRBD1 (6 bases). This CDR3 contains 18 residues. V lost 4 bases and J lost 2, with 23 bases in between. Germline assignment: CDR1 SEHNR and CDR2 FQNEAQ (reference sequence). The CDR3 nucleotides are TGTGCCAGCAGCTCAGGGACAAGCTTACAGGGCCTTCAAGAGACCCAGTACTTC. This gives the protein CASSSGTSLQGLQETQYF.

In regard to this clonotype: Compared with germline, one end of the junction differs, possibly owing to a read error. This rearrangement joins TRBV3-1 to TRBJ2-7, with a weak D call TRBD1 (5 bases). There are 17 residues in the CDR3. Germline values: CDR1 LGHDT, CDR2 YNNKEL (reference sequence). The CDR3 here is CTSSQDEVAGFSYEQYF. CDR3 bases: TGTACCAGCAGCCAAGATGAGGTGGCAGGGTTTTCCTACGAGCAGTACTTC.

The chain carries TRBV29-1 and TRBJ1-1; TRBD1 is a possible D gene (5 bases). Germline V gene lookup returns CDR1 SQVTM and CDR2 ANQGSEA. The CDR3 has 13 residues. Trimming removed 5 bases from V and 1 base from J, with 11 bases in between. The CDR3 spells CSVQDTPNTEAFF. In DNA form, the CDR3 reads TGCAGCGTTCAGGACACACCGAACACTGAAGCTTTCTTT.

The J gene is TRBJ2-3, the V gene TRBV6-1, with D uncertain. Deletions cut 2 bases from V and 8 bases from J, with 5 bases between. This CDR3 region has 11 residues. The V gene's germline CDR1 is MNHNS and CDR2 SASEGT. DNA for the CDR3: TGTGCCAGCAGTGAAAGTACTACGCAGTATTTT. Translated: CASSESTTQYF.